This T cell receptor (beta chain) appears in the sequencing data of a study of cytomegalovirus exposure and HLA in healthy donors. As for the study in general: Early released data comprised 75 million to 100 million unique TCRs from HLA-typed donors.

A single count supports this clone. Its cognate antigen is unknown. There are 13 residues in the CDR3. The germline V gene encodes CDR1 SNHLY and CDR2 FYNNEI. The V end lost 6 bases, the J end lost 2 bases, and 8 bases lay between the germline ends. Study findings and constraints: In a later analysis, HLA-C alleles had the fewest associated TCRs, DRB1 alleles the most. In a later analysis, a genetic analysis reported fewer productive-TCR N-insertions in an Asian-associated ancestry cluster than the cohort average.

PCR employed 60 Vbeta and 13 Jbeta primers. The method was immunoSEQ multiplex PCR; TCRdb's version includes in-frame clones alone and lacks a portion of them. The table lists under 200,000 clones, around 75% of them singletons. The receptor was isolated from a human donor in good health. This sequence joins TRBV2 and TRBJ1-3; D possibly corresponds to TRBD1 (5 bases). The sequenced material came from PBMCs. The CDR3 reads CASRRRAGNTIYF. The DNA for the CDR3 is TGTGCCAGCAGGCGCAGGGCTGGAAACACCATATATTTT.